The source of this TCR beta chain is a study of CXCR4 blockade with PD-1 therapy in pancreatic cancer. Data came from immunoSEQ multiplex PCR; TCRdb stores just in-frame clones and leaves some out. The sample yields just under 6,000 clones, 35% to 45% seen once. This CDR3 has 17 amino acids. Germline V gene data show CDR1 as LNHDA and CDR2 as SQIVND (reference sequence). Losses at the gene ends were 8 bases for V and 0 bases for J; bases not matched to a gene: 8. The rearrangement uses TRBV19 and TRBJ2-6, with 9 bases aligning to TRBD1. The receptor comes from a human donor with pancreatic ductal adenocarcinoma. Source material: tumor tissue. The CDR3: CASLGGQGFSGANVLTF. The DNA of the CDR3 is TGTGCCAGTCTTGGGGGACAGGGATTCTCTGGGGCCAACGTCCTGACTTTC. Full variable domain (outside the CDR3, taken from reference TRBV19 and TRBJ2-6): DGGITQSPKYLFRKEGQNVTLSCEQNLNHDAMYWYRQDPGQGLRLIYYSQIVNDFQKGDIAEGYSVSREKKESFPLTVTSAQKNPTAFYLCASLGGQGFSGANVLTFGAGSRLTVL.